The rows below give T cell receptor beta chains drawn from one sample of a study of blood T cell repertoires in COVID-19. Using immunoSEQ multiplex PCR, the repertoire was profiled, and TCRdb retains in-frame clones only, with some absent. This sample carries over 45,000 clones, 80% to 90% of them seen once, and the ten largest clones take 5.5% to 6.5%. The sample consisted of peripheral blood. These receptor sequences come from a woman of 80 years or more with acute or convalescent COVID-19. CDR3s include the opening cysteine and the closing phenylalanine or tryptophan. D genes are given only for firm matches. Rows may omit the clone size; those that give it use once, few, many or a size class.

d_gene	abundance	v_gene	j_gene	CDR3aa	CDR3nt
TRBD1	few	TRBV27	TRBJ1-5	CASSSMDRGNNQPQHF	TGTGCCAGCAGTTCAATGGACAGGGGAAACAATCAGCCCCAGCATTTT
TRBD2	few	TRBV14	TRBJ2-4	CASSQDWGLAGGDIQYF	TGTGCCAGCAGCCAAGATTGGGGACTAGCGGGGGGCGACATTCAGTACTTC
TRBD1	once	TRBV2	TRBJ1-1	CASRGDSVVAFF	TGTGCCAGCAGAGGGGACAGCGTCGTAGCTTTCTTT
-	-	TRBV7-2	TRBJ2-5	CASSPGRGLRETQYF	TGTGCCAGCAGCCCCGGTCGGGGTTTAAGAGAGACCCAGTACTTC
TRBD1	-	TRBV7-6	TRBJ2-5	CASSLGGTGSGETQYF	TGTGCCAGCAGCTTGGGTGGGACAGGGTCAGGGGAGACCCAGTACTTC
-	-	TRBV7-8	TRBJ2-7	CASSLVLSARLRGQYF	TGTGCCAGCAGCTTAGTTTTGTCGGCCCGCCTACGAGGGCAGTACTTC
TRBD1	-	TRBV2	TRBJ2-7	CASSPRDRGTYEQYF	TGTGCCAGCAGTCCTCGGGACAGGGGCACCTACGAGCAGTACTTC
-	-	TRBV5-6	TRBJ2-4	CASSSGGALKNIQYF	TGTGCCAGCAGCTCCGGCGGGGCTCTGAAAAACATTCAGTACTTC
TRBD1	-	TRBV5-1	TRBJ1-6	CASSTGTVNSPLHF	TGCGCCAGCAGCACCGGGACAGTTAATTCACCCCTCCACTTT
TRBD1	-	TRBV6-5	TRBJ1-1	CASSQGGNTEAFF	TGTGCCAGCAGTCAGGGGGGGAACACTGAAGCTTTCTTT
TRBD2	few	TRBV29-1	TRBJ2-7	CSVFTSGGTSYEQYF	TGCAGCGTATTTACTAGCGGGGGAACTTCCTACGAGCAGTACTTC
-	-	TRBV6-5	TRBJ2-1	CASGQGWTPNEQFF	TGTGCCAGCGGTCAGGGGTGGACCCCCAATGAGCAGTTCTTC
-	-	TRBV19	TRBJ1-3	CASSTKSAGNTIYF	TGTGCCAGTAGTACCAAATCGGCTGGAAACACCATATATTTT
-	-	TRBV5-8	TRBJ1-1	CASSPFKGGNTEAFF	TGTGCCAGCAGCCCCTTTAAAGGGGGGAACACTGAAGCTTTCTTT
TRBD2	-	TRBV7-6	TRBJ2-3	CASGTRSGGGDTQYF	TGTGCCAGCGGGACTCGGAGCGGGGGGGGAGATACGCAGTATTTT
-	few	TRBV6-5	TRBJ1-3	CAIQVPSGNTIYF	TGTGCCATCCAGGTGCCCTCTGGAAACACCATATATTTT
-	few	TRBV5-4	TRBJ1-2	CASSSESREGYTF	TGTGCCAGCAGCTCCGAATCCAGGGAAGGCTACACCTTC
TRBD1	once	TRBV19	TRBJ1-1	CASTHPGQGPRRDTEAFF	TGTGCCAGTACTCATCCGGGACAGGGCCCGAGGAGGGACACTGAAGCTTTCTTT
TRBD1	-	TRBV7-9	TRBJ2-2	CASSPLTGGITGELFF	TGTGCCAGCAGCCCGCTGACAGGGGGCATCACCGGGGAGCTGTTTTTT
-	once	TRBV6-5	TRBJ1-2	CASRRQGPHYGYTF	TGTGCCAGCAGACGTCAGGGGCCCCACTATGGCTACACCTTC
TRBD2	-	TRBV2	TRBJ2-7	CASSVERGSYEQYF	TGTGCCAGCAGTGTGGAGCGGGGGTCCTACGAGCAGTACTTC
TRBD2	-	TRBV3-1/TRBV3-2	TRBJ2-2	CASSPRGIGRSGELFF	TGTGCCAGCAGCCCGCGGGGGATCGGGAGGTCCGGGGAGCTGTTTTTT
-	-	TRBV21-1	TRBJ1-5	CASSPQGWVHSQPQHF	TGTGCCAGCAGCCCCCAGGGTTGGGTCCACAGCCAGCCCCAGCATTTT
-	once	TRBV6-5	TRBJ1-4	CASSRTRGNEKLFF	TGTGCCAGCAGCCGGACGAGAGGGAATGAAAAACTGTTTTTT
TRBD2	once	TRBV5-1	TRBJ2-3	CASSQGSGVIDTQYF	TGCGCCAGCAGCCAGGGTAGCGGGGTCATAGATACGCAGTATTTT
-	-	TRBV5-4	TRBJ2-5	CASSLVQQETQYF	TGTGCCAGCAGCTTGGTGCAGCAAGAGACCCAGTACTTC
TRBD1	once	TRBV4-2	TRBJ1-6	CASSQVRQGIRNSPLHF	TGTGCCAGCAGCCAAGTCCGACAGGGTATAAGGAATTCACCCCTCCACTTT
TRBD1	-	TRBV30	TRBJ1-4	CALDRTGNEKLFF	TGTGCCTTGGACCGGACAGGGAATGAAAAACTGTTTTTT
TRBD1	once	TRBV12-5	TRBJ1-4	CASGLARQGGVEKLFF	TGTGCTAGTGGTTTGGCCAGACAGGGAGGCGTGGAAAAACTGTTTTTT
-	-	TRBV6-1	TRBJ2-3	CASSEFPPYGGGTDTQYF	TGTGCCAGCAGTGAATTCCCCCCCTATGGAGGGGGCACAGATACGCAGTATTTT
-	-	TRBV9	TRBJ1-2	CASGAGRDGYTF	TGTGCCAGCGGGGCAGGACGAGATGGCTACACCTTC
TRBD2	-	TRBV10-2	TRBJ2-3	CASREPGTSGGYTQYF	TGCGCCAGCAGGGAACCCGGGACTAGCGGGGGTTATACGCAGTATTTT
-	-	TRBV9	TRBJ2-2	CASSVAEQTNTGELFF	TGTGCCAGCAGCGTAGCGGAACAGACCAACACCGGGGAGCTGTTTTTT
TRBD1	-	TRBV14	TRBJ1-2	CASSQDLGRGVGYTF	TGTGCCAGCAGCCAAGACCTCGGCAGGGGGGTTGGCTACACCTTC
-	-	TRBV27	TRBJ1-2	CASSPRSNYGYTF	TGTGCCAGCAGTCCCCGGTCCAACTATGGCTACACCTTC
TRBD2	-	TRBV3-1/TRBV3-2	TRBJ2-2	CASSRGLAGVNTGELFF	TGTGCCAGCAGCCGCGGACTAGCGGGGGTCAACACCGGGGAGCTGTTTTTT
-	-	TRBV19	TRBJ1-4	CASLPQVATNEKLFF	TGTGCCAGTCTGCCTCAGGTTGCAACTAATGAAAAACTGTTTTTT